The sequence of this TCR beta chain was determined in a study of T cells after yellow fever vaccination. TCRdb reprocessed the 5' RACE reads with MiXCR, giving one entry per CDR3 protein. The repertoire has a few hundred thousand distinct CDR3 sequences, more than 6.5% of them found once; the top ten carry approximately 1.1%. This clonotype occurred a few times. Its cognate antigen is unknown. Overall study results and limits: A weaker but faster secondary response was observed, peaking on day 5 versus 15. Reappearance after the booster was observed for most primary-vaccination clones (around 96% CD4, roughly 90% CD8). In FACS-sorted repertoires, abundant clonotypes from the bulk population could appear as contaminants.

Germline V gene sequence: CDR1 LGHDT, CDR2 YNNKEL (reference sequence). V trimming: 4 bases; J trimming: 3 bases; junction bases outside the gene matches: 4. The CDR3 spans 16 residues. The chain is built from TRBV3-1 and TRBJ1-3, with TRBD1 matching over 12 bases. The clonotype comes from a man younger than 40 who received the YFV17D yellow fever vaccine. The material was CD4+ T cells sorted from PBMCs, obtained on the day of the yellow fever booster vaccination. The CDR3 nucleotides read TGTGCCAGCAGCCTTGGGGACAGGGGGCATGGAAACACCATATATTTT. Translated: CASSLGDRGHGNTIYF.